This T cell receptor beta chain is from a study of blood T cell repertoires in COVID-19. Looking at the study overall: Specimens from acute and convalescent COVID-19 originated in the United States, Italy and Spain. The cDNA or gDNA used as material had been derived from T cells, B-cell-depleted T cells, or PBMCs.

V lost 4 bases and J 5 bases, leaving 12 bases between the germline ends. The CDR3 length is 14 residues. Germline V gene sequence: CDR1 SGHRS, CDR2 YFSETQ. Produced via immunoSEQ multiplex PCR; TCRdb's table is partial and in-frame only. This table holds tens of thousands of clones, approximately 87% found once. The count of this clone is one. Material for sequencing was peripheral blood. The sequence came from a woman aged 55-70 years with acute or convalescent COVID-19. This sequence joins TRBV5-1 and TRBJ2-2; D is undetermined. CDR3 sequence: CASSLGVGTGELFF. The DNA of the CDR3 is TGCGCCAGCAGCCTCGGAGTCGGAACCGGGGAGCTGTTTTTT.